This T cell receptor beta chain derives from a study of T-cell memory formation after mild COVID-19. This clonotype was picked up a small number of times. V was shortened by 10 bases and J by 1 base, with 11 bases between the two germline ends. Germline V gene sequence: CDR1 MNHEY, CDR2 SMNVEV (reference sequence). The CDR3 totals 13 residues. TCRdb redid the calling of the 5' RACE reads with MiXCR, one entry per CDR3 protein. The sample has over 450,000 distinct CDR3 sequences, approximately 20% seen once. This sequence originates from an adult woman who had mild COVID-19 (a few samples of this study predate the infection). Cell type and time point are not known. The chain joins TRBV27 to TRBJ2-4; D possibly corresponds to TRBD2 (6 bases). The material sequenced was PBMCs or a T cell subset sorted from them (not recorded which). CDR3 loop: CAIGGAAKNIQYF. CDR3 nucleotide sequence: TGTGCCATCGGCGGGGCCGCCAAAAACATTCAGTACTTC.